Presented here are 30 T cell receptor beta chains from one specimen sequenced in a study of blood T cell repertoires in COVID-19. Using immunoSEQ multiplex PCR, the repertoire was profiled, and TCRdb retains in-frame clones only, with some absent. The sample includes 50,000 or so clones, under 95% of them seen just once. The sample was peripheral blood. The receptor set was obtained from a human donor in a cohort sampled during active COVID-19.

The CDR3 DNA is TGTGCCAGCAGCTTGGATTCCAGGGCAGAGACCCAGTACTTC. Translating gives CASSLDSRAETQYF. V is TRBV5-4 and J is TRBJ2-5; tentative D call: TRBD1 (5 bases). The V and J ends lost 0 bases and 4 bases respectively, with 10 bases between them. The length of the CDR3 is 14 residues. The germline V gene has CDR1 SGHNT and CDR2 YYREEE (reference sequence).

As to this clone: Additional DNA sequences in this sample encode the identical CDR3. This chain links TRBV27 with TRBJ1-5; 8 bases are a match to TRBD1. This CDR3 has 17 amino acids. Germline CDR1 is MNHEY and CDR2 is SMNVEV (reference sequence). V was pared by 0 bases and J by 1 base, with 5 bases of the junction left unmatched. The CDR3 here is CASSLSTGQGSNQPQHF. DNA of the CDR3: TGTGCCAGCAGTTTATCGACCGGACAGGGAAGCAATCAGCCCCAGCATTTT.

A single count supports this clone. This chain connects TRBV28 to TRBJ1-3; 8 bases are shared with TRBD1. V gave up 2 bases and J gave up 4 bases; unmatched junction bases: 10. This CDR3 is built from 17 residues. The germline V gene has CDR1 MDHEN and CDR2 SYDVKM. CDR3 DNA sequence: TGTGCCAGCAGTTTAGGGACAGGCCGAGGGTCCGGAAACACCATATATTTT. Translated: CASSLGTGRGSGNTIYF.

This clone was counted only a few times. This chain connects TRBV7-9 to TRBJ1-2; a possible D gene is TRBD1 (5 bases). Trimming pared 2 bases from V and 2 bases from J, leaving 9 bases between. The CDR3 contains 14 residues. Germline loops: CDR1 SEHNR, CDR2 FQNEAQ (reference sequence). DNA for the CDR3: TGTGCCAGCAGCTTACCTACAGGCAACTATGGCTACACCTTC. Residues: CASSLPTGNYGYTF. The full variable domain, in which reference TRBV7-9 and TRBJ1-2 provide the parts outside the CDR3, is DTGVSQNPRHKITKRGQNVTFRCDPISEHNRLYWYRQTLGQGPEFLTYFQNEAQLEKSRLLSDRFSAERPKGSFSTLEIQRTEQGDSAMYLCASSLPTGNYGYTFGSGTRLTVV.

The CDR3 nucleotides are TGTGCCGGAAGTAGACAGGACTACGAGCAGTACTTC. Translating gives CAGSRQDYEQYF. The J gene is TRBJ2-7, the V gene TRBV30; a possible D gene is TRBD1 (6 bases). V was trimmed by 8 bases and J by 3 bases, leaving 14 bases between them. The CDR3 is 12 residues long. Germline loops: CDR1 GTSNPN, CDR2 SVGIG (reference sequence).

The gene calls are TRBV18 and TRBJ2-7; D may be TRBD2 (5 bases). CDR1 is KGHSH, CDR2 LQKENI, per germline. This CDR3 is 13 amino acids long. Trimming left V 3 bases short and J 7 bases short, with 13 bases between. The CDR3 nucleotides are TGTGCCAGCTCACCGAACGGACTTAGGGAGCAGTACTTC. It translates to CASSPNGLREQYF.

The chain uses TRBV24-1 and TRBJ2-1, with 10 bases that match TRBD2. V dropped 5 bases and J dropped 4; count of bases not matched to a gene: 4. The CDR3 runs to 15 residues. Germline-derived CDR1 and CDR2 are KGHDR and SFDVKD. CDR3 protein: CATSVASGGYNEQFF. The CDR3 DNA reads TGTGCCACCAGTGTGGCTAGCGGGGGATACAATGAGCAGTTCTTC.

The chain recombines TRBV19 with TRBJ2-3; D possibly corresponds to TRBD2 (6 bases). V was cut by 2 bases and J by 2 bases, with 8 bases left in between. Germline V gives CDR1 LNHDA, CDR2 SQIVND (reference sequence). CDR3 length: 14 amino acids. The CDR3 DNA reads TGTGCCAGTAGTATAAGCGGGCTCACAGATACGCAGTATTTT. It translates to CASSISGLTDTQYF.

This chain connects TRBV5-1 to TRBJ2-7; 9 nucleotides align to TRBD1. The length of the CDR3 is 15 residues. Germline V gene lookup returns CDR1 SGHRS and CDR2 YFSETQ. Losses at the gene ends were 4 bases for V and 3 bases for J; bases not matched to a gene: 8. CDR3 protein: CASSARPGQGYEQYF. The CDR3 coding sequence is TGCGCCAGCAGCGCGCGTCCGGGACAGGGCTACGAGCAGTACTTC.

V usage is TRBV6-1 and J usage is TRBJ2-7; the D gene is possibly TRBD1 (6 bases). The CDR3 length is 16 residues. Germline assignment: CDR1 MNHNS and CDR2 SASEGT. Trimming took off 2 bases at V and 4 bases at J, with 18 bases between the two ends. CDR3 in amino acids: CASSEWVRGHSYEQYV. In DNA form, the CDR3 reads TGTGCCAGCAGTGAATGGGTGAGGGGACACTCATACGAGCAGTACGTC.

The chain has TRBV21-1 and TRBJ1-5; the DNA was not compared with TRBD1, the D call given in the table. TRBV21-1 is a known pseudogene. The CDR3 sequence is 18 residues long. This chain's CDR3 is CASSKGAPRLYSNQPQHF. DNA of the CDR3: TGTGCCAGCAGCAAAGGGGCACCTCGTTTATATAGCAATCAGCCCCAGCATTTT.

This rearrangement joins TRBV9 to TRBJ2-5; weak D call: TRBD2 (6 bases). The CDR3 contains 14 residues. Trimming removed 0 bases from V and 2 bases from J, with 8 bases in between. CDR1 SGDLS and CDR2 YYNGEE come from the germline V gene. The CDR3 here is CASSVVGGQETQYF. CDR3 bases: TGTGCCAGCAGCGTAGTTGGAGGGCAAGAGACCCAGTACTTC.

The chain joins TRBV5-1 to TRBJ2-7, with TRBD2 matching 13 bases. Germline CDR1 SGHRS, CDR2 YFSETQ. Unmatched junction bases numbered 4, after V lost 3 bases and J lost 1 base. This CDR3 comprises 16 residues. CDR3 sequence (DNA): TGCGCCAGCAGCTGGACTAGCGGGAGTGTGTCCTACGAGCAGTACTTC. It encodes CASSWTSGSVSYEQYF.

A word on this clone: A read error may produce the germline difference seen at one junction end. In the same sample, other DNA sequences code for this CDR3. This chain's CDR3 is CAWSPLGAGDSYEQYF. DNA of the CDR3: TGTGCCTGGAGTCCCCTAGGAGCGGGAGACTCCTACGAGCAATACTTC. The gene calls are TRBV30 and TRBJ2-7; 8 nucleotides match TRBD2. The CDR3 totals 16 residues. Germline CDR1 and CDR2: GTSNPN and SVGIG (reference sequence).

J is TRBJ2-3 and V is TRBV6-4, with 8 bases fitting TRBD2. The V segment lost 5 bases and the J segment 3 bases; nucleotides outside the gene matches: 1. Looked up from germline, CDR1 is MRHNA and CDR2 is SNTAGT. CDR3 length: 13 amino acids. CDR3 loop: CASSSGSTDTQYF. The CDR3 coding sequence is TGTGCCAGCAGTAGCGGGAGTACAGATACGCAGTATTTT.

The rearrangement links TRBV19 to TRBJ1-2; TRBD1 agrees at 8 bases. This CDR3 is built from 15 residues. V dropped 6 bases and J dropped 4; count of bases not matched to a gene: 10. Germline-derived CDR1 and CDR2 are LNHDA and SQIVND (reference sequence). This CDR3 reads CASSYAGGLGYGYTF. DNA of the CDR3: TGTGCCAGTAGCTACGCAGGGGGCTTAGGCTATGGCTACACCTTC.

The CDR3 reads CASSDRVGTEAFF. In DNA, the CDR3 is TGCGCCAGCAGCGACAGGGTCGGCACTGAAGCTTTCTTT. J is TRBJ1-1 and V is TRBV10-1; 7 positions agree with TRBD1. Germline lookup yields CDR1 WNHNN and CDR2 SYGVQD (reference sequence). The CDR3 contains 13 residues. The ends lost 6 bases at V and 4 bases at J; junction bases unmatched: 5.

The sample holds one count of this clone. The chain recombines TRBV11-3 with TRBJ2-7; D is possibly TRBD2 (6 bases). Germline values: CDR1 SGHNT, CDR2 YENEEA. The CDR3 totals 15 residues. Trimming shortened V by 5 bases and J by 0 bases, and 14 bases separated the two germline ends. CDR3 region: CASSPGDLRSYEQYV. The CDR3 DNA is TGTGCCAGCAGCCCCGGGGACTTACGCTCCTACGAGCAGTACGTC.

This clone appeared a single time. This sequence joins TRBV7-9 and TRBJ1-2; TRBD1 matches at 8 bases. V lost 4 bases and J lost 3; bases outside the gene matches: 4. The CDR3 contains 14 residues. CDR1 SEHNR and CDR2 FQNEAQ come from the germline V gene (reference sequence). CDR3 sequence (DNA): TGTGCCAGCAGCTCTATACAGGGGGACTATGGCTACACCTTC. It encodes CASSSIQGDYGYTF.

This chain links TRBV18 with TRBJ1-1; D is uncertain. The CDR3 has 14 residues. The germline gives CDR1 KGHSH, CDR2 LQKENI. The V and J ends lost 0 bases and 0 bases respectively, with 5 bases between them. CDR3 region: CASSPPSVNTEAFF. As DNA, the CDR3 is TGTGCCAGCTCACCACCGTCTGTGAACACTGAAGCTTTCTTT.

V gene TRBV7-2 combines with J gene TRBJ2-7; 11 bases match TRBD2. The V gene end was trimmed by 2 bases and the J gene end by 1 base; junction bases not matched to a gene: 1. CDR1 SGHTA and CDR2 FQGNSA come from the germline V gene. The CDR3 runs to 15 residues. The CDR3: CASSLRLAGSYEQYF. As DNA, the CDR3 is TGTGCCAGCAGCTTAAGACTAGCGGGATCCTACGAGCAGTACTTC.

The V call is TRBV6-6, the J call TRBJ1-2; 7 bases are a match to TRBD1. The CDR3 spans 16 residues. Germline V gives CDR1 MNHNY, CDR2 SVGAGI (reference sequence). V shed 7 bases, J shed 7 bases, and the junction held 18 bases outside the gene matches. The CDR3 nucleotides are TGTGCCAGCAATACGGTAACGCAAGACAGGGATACTGGCTACACCTTC. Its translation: CASNTVTQDRDTGYTF.

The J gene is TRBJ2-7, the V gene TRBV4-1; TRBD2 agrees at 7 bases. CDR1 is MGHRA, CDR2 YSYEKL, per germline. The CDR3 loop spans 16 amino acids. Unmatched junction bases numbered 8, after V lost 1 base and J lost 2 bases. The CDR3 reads CASSQGRAGPAYEQYF. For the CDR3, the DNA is TGCGCCAGCAGCCAAGGCAGAGCGGGGCCGGCCTACGAGCAGTACTTC.

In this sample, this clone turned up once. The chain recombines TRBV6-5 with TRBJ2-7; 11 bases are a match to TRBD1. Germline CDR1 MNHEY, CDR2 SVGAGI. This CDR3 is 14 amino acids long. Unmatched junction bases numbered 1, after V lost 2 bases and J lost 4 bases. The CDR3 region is CASSYGQGAYEQYF. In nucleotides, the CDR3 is TGTGCCAGCAGTTACGGACAGGGGGCTTACGAGCAGTACTTC.

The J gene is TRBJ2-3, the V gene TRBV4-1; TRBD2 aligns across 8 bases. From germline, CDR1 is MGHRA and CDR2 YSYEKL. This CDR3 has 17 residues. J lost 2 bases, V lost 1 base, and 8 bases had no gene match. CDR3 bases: TGCGCCAGCAGCCAAGTCTCCGGGAGGGAATACACAGATACGCAGTATTTT. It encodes CASSQVSGREYTDTQYF.

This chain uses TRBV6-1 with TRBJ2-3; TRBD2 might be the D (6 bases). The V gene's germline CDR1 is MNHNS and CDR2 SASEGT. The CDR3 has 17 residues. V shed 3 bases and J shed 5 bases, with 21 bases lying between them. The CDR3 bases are TGTGCCAGCAGTGAGTATCGGGCGGGGCCGCAAGGAGATACGCAGTATTTT. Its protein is CASSEYRAGPQGDTQYF.

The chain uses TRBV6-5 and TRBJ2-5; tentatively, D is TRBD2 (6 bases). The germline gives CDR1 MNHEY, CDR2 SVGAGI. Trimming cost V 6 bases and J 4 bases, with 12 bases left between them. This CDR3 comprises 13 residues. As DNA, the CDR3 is TGTGCCAGCAGGGGAACTAGCTTAGAGACCCAGTACTTC. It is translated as CASRGTSLETQYF.

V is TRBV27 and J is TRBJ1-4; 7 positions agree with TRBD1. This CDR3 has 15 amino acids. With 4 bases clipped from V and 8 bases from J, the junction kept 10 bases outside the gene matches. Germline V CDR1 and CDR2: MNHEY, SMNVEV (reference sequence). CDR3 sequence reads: CASSSSPRGYEKLFF. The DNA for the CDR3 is TGTGCCAGCAGTTCGTCCCCCAGGGGGTACGAAAAACTGTTTTTT.

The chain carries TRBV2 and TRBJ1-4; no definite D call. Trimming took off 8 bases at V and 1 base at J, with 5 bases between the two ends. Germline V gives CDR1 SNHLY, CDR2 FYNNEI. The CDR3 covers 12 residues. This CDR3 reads CASEKTNEKLFF. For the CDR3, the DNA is TGTGCCAGCGAGAAAACTAATGAAAAACTGTTTTTT. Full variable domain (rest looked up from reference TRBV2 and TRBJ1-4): EPEVTQTPSHQVTQMGQEVILRCVPISNHLYFYWYRQILGQKVEFLVSFYNNEISEKSEIFDDQFSVERPDGSNFTLKIRSTKLEDSAMYFCASEKTNEKLFFGSGTQLSVL.

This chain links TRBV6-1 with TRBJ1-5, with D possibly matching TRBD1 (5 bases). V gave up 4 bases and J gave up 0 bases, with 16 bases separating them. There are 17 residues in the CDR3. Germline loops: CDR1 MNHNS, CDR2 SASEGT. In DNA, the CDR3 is TGTGCCAGCAGTGGGCCCCGGGGGTCCATTAGCAATCAGCCCCAGCATTTT. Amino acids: CASSGPRGSISNQPQHF.